Each of the 15 T cell receptor beta chains below was sequenced from the same sample in a study of blood T cell repertoires in COVID-19. Sequencing used immunoSEQ multiplex PCR; TCRdb keeps in-frame clones, though not all of them. The table has tens of thousands of clones, 85% to 90% seen once. The specimen sequenced was peripheral blood. The receptors derive from a woman aged 60 to 75 with COVID-19, enrolled during active disease.

The DNA of the CDR3 is TGCAGCGTTTCTGCGACGACAGGAAACGAGCAGTACTTC. This sequence encodes CSVSATTGNEQYF. The chain recombines TRBV29-1 with TRBJ2-7; D is possibly TRBD1 (6 bases). Germline values: CDR1 SQVTM, CDR2 ANQGSEA. Trimming left V 5 bases short and J 5 bases short, with 16 bases between. The CDR3 spans 13 residues.

J is TRBJ1-5 and V is TRBV19; 8 nucleotides line up with TRBD1. J was trimmed by 4 bases and V by 4 bases; bases with no gene match: 6. This CDR3 spans 15 amino acids. The germline V gene has CDR1 LNHDA and CDR2 SQIVND (reference sequence). DNA for the CDR3: TGTGCCAGTAGTAGCCGGGACAGGCTGAATCAGCCCCAGCATTTT. Protein product: CASSSRDRLNQPQHF.

This clone was detected only once. For the CDR3, the DNA is TGTGCCAGCAGTTTTTCTAGCGGGAGATCCCTTTACAATGAGCAGTTCTTC. Translated, it gives CASSFSSGRSLYNEQFF. V and J are TRBV27 and TRBJ2-1; 10 nucleotides match TRBD2. The length of the CDR3 is 17 residues. The J segment lost 4 bases and the V segment lost 3 bases, leaving 9 bases of the junction unmatched. The germline V gene encodes CDR1 MNHEY and CDR2 SMNVEV (reference sequence).

The chain joins TRBV5-1 to TRBJ2-7; 8 bases line up with TRBD2. With 0 bases clipped from V and 0 bases from J, the junction kept 5 bases outside the gene matches. In germline, CDR1 is SGHRS, CDR2 YFSETQ. The CDR3 is 16 residues long. This CDR3 reads CASSLVGGGSSYEQYF. The CDR3 bases are TGCGCCAGCAGCTTGGTCGGGGGGGGAAGCTCCTACGAGCAGTACTTC.

Here the CDR3 reads CASSYRQLGARNEKLFF. CDR3 DNA sequence: TGTGCCAGCAGTTACCGACAGTTGGGGGCGAGGAATGAAAAACTGTTTTTT. The J gene is TRBJ1-4, the V gene TRBV6-2 or TRBV6-3, with D possibly TRBD1 on 6 matching bases. This CDR3 contains 17 residues. CDR1 MNHEY and CDR2 SVGEGT come from the germline V gene. V lost 2 bases and J lost 5, with 18 bases in between.

The chain has TRBV5-4 and TRBJ1-2, with D possibly TRBD1 on 6 matching bases. Germline V lookup: CDR1 SGHNT, CDR2 YYREEE (reference sequence). The CDR3 extends over 16 amino acids. Trimming pared 0 bases from V and 4 bases from J, leaving 16 bases between. Written as DNA, the CDR3 is TGTGCCAGCAGCTTGGCCTTGGAGGGGGGGGCCTATGGCTACACCTTC. It encodes CASSLALEGGAYGYTF. The entire variable domain, with the rest obtained from reference TRBV5-4 and TRBJ1-2, is as follows: ETGVTQSPTHLIKTRGQQVTLRCSSQSGHNTVSWYQQALGQGPQFIFQYYREEENGRGNFPPRFSGLQFPNYSSELNVNALELDDSALYLCASSLALEGGAYGYTFGSGTRLTVV.

The J gene is TRBJ1-2, the V gene TRBV7-9, with D maybe TRBD1 (5 bases). This CDR3 has 12 amino acids. Trimming took 0 bases from V and 14 from J, leaving 13 bases between them. Germline loops: CDR1 SEHNR, CDR2 FQNEAQ (reference sequence). DNA for the CDR3: TGTGCCAGCAGCTTAGCCGGCAGGGAATTTACCTTC. It encodes CASSLAGREFTF. Supplemented by reference TRBV7-9 and TRBJ1-2, the full variable domain reads DTGVSQNPRHKITKRGQNVTFRCDPISEHNRLYWYRQTLGQGPEFLTYFQNEAQLEKSRLLSDRFSAERPKGSFSTLEIQRTEQGDSAMYLCASSLAGREFTFGSGTRLTVV.

This chain joins TRBV3-1 (or the pseudogene TRBV3-2) and TRBJ2-2; TRBD2 is a possible D gene (7 bases). The germline gives CDR1 LGHDT, CDR2 YNNKEL (reference sequence). V shed 9 bases and J shed 0 bases, with 14 bases lying between them. The CDR3 has 15 amino acids. The CDR3 nucleotides are TGTGCCAGTCGGGGGGCAGGGGCGAACACCGGGGAGCTGTTTTTT. As protein: CASRGAGANTGELFF.

This chain uses TRBV5-1 with TRBJ2-7; a weak D match, TRBD2 (5 bases). Germline V lookup: CDR1 SGHRS, CDR2 YFSETQ. The length of the CDR3 is 17 residues. Deletions cut 0 bases from V and 3 bases from J, with 19 bases between. The DNA for the CDR3 is TGCGCCAGCAGCTTGGGCCCGGGATCGGGCAACATCTACGAGCAGTACTTC. It is translated as CASSLGPGSGNIYEQYF.

This clone came up a few times. The chain couples TRBV29-1 to TRBJ2-7; 9 positions agree with TRBD1. The junction had 14 bases not matched to a gene; V was cut back by 2 bases and J by 6 bases. The CDR3 has 16 residues. Germline V gives CDR1 SQVTM, CDR2 ANQGSEA. The CDR3 DNA sequence: TGCAGCGTTGAATTGGGGGGAGGGACAGGGTCGGGCGAGCAGTACTTC. It codes for CSVELGGGTGSGEQYF.

V is TRBV4-1 and J is TRBJ2-5, with 7 positions matching TRBD1. Germline V gives CDR1 MGHRA, CDR2 YSYEKL. The CDR3 contains 15 residues. The V gene end was trimmed by 3 bases and the J gene end by 2 bases; junction bases not matched to a gene: 6. CDR3 coding DNA: TGCGCCAGCAGCCACCAGGGACAGCTTCAAGAGACCCAGTACTTC. This gives the protein CASSHQGQLQETQYF.

V usage is TRBV4-3 and J usage is TRBJ2-7; tentatively, D is TRBD1 (6 bases). Germline V gene sequence: CDR1 LGHNA, CDR2 YSLEER. Trimming pared 1 base from V and 3 bases from J, leaving 13 bases between. The CDR3 has 15 amino acids. The chain's CDR3 is CASSQVPGVSYEQYF. CDR3 DNA sequence: TGCGCCAGCAGCCAAGTCCCAGGGGTTAGCTACGAGCAGTACTTC.

The V call is TRBV7-8, the J call TRBJ1-5; perhaps TRBD1 as D (5 bases). The CDR3 has 16 amino acids. Germline-derived CDR1 and CDR2 are SGHVS and FQNEAQ. Between the trimmed V and J ends, which lost 5 bases and 0 bases, there was a span of 14 bases. The CDR3 sequence is CASSASGKYSNQPQHF. CDR3 DNA sequence: TGTGCCAGCAGCGCCTCAGGGAAATATAGCAATCAGCCCCAGCATTTT. The whole variable domain, remainder taken from reference TRBV7-8 and TRBJ1-5, is GAGVSQSPRYKVAKRGQDVALRCDPISGHVSLFWYQQALGQGPEFLTYFQNEAQLDKSGLPSDRFFAERPEGSVSTLKIQRTQQEDSAVYLCASSASGKYSNQPQHFGDGTRLSIL.

The V call is TRBV28, the J call TRBJ1-5; 7 nucleotides line up with TRBD1. In germline, CDR1 is MDHEN, CDR2 SYDVKM. V was clipped by 5 bases and J by 6 bases; unmatched bases: 7. There are 14 residues in the CDR3. Written as DNA, the CDR3 is TGTGCCAGCAGTCTCTCAGGGGGAGTTCAGCCCCAGCATTTT. This gives the protein CASSLSGGVQPQHF.

The CDR3 spells CASSIPSGRAGELFF. CDR3 DNA sequence: TGTGCCAGTAGTATCCCTAGCGGGAGGGCCGGGGAGCTGTTTTTT. This chain joins TRBV19 and TRBJ2-2; 12 bases agree with TRBD2. Germline lookup yields CDR1 LNHDA and CDR2 SQIVND (reference sequence). The CDR3 extends over 15 amino acids. V lost 3 bases, J lost 6 bases, and 2 bases stayed unmatched.